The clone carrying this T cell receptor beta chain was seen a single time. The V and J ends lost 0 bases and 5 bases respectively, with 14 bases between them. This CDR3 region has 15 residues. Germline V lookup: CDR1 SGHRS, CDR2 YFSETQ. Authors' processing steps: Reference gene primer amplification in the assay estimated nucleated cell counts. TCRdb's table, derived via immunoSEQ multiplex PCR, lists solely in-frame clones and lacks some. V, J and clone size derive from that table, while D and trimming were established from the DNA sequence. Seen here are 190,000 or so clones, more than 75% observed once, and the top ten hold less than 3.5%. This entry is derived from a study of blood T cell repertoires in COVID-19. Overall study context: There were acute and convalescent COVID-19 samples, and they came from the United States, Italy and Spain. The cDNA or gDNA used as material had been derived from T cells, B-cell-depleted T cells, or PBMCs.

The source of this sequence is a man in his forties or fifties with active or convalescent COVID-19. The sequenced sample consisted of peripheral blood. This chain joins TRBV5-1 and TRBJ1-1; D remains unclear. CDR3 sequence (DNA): TGCGCCAGCAGCTTGGGTGCAGGTTCGGGGACTGAAGCTTTCTTT. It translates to CASSLGAGSGTEAFF.